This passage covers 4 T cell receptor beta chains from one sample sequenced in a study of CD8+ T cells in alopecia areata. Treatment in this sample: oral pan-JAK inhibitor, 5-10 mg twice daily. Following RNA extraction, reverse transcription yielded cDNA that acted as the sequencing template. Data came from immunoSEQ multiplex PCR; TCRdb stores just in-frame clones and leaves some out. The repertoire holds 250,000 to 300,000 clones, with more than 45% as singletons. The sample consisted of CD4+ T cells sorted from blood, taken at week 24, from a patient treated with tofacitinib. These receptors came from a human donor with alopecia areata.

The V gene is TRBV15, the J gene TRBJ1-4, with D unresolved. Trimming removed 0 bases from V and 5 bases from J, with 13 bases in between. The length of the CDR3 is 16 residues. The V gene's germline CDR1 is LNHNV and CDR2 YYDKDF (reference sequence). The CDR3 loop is CATSRDGRTGNEKLFF. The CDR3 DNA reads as TGTGCCACCAGCAGAGACGGGAGGACGGGCAATGAAAAACTGTTTTTT.

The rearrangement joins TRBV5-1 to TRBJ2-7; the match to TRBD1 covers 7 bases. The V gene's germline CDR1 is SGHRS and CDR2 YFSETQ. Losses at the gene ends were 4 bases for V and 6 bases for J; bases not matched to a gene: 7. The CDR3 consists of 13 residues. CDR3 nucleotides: TGCGCCAGCAGCCCACAGGGACAGCCCGAGCAGTACTTC. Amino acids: CASSPQGQPEQYF.

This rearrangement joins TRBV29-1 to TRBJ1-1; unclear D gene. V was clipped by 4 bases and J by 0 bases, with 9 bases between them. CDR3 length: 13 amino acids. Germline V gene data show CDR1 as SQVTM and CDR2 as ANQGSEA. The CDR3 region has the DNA TGCAGCGTTGGCGGCAACATGAACACTGAAGCTTTCTTT. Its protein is CSVGGNMNTEAFF.

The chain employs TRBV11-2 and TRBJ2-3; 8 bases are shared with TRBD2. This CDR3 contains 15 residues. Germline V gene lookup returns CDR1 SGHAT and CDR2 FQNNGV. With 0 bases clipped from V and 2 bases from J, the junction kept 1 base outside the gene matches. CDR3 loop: CASSLERGDTDTQYF. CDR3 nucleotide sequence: TGTGCCAGCAGCTTAGAGCGGGGGGACACAGATACGCAGTATTTT.